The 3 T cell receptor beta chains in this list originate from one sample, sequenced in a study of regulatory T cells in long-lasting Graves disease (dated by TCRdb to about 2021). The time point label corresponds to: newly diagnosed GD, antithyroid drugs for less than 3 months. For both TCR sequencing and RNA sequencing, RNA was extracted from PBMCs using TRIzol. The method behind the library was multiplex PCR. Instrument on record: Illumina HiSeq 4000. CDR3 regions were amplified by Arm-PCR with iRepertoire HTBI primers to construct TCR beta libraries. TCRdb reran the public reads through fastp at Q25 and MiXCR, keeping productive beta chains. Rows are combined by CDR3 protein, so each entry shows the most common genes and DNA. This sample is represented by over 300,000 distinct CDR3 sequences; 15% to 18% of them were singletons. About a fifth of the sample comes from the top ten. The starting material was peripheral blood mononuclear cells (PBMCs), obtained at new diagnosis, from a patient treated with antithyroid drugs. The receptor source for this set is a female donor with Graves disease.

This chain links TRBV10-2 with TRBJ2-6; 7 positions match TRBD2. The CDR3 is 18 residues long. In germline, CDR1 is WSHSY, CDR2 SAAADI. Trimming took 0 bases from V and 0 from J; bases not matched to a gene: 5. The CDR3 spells CASSESGRGSSGANVLTF. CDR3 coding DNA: TGCGCCAGCAGTGAGTCCGGGCGGGGGAGCTCTGGGGCCAACGTCCTGACTTTC.

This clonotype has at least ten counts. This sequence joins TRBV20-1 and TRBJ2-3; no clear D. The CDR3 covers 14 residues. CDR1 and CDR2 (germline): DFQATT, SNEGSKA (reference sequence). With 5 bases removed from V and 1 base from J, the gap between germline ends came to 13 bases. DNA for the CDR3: TGCAGTGCTCCACCGGCGGCAGGCACAGATACGCAGTATTTT. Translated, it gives CSAPPAAGTDTQYF.

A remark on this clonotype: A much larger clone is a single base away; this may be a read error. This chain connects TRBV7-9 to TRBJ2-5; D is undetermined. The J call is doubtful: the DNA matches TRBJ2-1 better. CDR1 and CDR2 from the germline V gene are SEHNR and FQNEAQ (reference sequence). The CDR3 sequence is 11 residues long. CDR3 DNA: TGTGCCAGCACGTCTTGGGCTGAGCAGTTCTTC. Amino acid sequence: CASTSWAEQFF.